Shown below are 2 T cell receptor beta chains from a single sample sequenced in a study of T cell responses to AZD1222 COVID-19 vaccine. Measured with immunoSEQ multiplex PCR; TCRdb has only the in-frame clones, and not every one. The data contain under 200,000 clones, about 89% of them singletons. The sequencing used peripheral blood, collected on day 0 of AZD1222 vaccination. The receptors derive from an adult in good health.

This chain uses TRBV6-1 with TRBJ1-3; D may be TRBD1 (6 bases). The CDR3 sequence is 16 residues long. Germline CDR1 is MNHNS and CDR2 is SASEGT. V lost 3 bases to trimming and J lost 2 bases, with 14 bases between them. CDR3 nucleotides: TGTGCCAGCAGTGATAACTGGAGGGGGGCTGGAAACACCATATATTTT. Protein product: CASSDNWRGAGNTIYF.

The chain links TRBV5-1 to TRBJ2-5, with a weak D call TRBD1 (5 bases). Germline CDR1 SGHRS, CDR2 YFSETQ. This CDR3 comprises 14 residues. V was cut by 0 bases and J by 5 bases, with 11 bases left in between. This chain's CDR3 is CASSLVFRDETQYF. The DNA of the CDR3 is TGCGCCAGCAGCTTGGTTTTCAGGGATGAGACCCAGTACTTC.